These T cell receptor beta chains were read from a single sample in a study of early T cells in non-severe SARS-CoV-2 infection. Using its own MiXCR run on the 5' RACE reads, TCRdb lists one record per CDR3 protein. The sample shows about 46,000 distinct CDR3 sequences, 5% to 5.5% of them seen only once. Sequencing was performed on whole blood, taken at baseline. All receptors come from an adult who was a healthcare worker with PCR-confirmed SARS-CoV-2 infection or an uninfected control (not recorded which). Both conserved end residues are part of each CDR3. The D gene is left open where the match is weak. A row's size may be missing; if present it is once, few, many or a size class.

TRBV20-1	TRBJ2-7	.	TRBD2	CSARDSGRRNYEQYF	TGCAGTGCTAGGGACTCCGGGAGGAGAAACTACGAGCAGTACTTC
TRBV21-1	TRBJ2-7	many	.	CASSKAQGSYEQYF	TGTGCCAGCAGCAAAGCTCAGGGATCCTACGAGCAGTACTTC
TRBV6-2/TRBV6-3	TRBJ2-2	many	TRBD2	CASRLSGVEGELFF	TGTGCCAGCAGACTCAGCGGGGTAGAAGGGGAGCTGTTTTTT
TRBV5-1	TRBJ1-1	many	.	CASSLSAGAEAEAFF	TGCGCCAGCAGCTTGTCGGCAGGGGCGGAGGCTGAAGCTTTCTTT
TRBV29-1	TRBJ2-7	many	TRBD2	CSGLAGGPGYEQYF	TGCAGCGGATTAGCGGGAGGCCCCGGTTACGAGCAGTACTTC
TRBV10-3	TRBJ2-1	many	.	CALVAMTRGSIAKNNEQFF	TGTGCCTTGGTGGCTATGACCCGGGGTTCGATCGCAAAAAACAATGAGCAGTTCTTC
TRBV20-1	TRBJ2-2	many	.	CSAGADRLTGELFF	TGCAGTGCTGGTGCGGACAGACTCACCGGGGAGCTGTTTTTT
TRBV7-2	TRBJ2-4	many	.	CASSVTEPNIQYF	TGTGCCAGCAGCGTGACAGAGCCAAACATTCAGTACTTC
TRBV7-3	TRBJ2-2	.	.	CASSPPGTTGELFF	TGTGCCAGCAGCCCCCCAGGGACCACCGGGGAGCTGTTTTTT
TRBV2	TRBJ2-7	many	.	CASSLRTPSYEQYF	TGTGCCAGCAGCCTGCGGACACCCTCCTACGAGCAGTACTTC
TRBV6-2/TRBV6-3	TRBJ2-7	many	.	CASEGLAYEQYF	TGTGCCAGCGAGGGGTTGGCCTACGAGCAGTACTTC
TRBV20-1	TRBJ2-7	few	.	CSARATAYEQYF	TGCAGTGCTAGAGCTACAGCCTACGAGCAGTACTTC
TRBV20-1	TRBJ2-4	many	.	CSAFTGLENIQYF	TGCAGTGCCTTTACAGGGCTGGAGAACATTCAGTACTTC
TRBV27	TRBJ2-5	.	TRBD2	CASSPGLAGIETQYF	TGTGCCAGCAGTCCCGGACTAGCGGGAATAGAGACCCAGTACTTC
TRBV28	TRBJ1-6	many	TRBD1	CASSNRGLGSPLHF	TGTGCCAGCAGTAACAGGGGGCTCGGTTCACCCCTCCACTTT
TRBV2	TRBJ2-1	many	.	CASPGGGSYNEQFF	TGTGCCAGCCCAGGGGGCGGGAGTTACAATGAGCAGTTCTTC
TRBV4-1	TRBJ2-7	many	.	CASSQVLRAAYEQYF	TGCGCCAGCAGCCAAGTACTGCGGGCGGCCTACGAGCAGTACTTC
TRBV5-1	TRBJ1-1	many	.	CASSLATGYDTEAFF	TGCGCCAGCAGCTTGGCCACAGGGTACGACACTGAAGCTTTCTTT
TRBV30	TRBJ1-1	many	.	CAWTPRGGTEAFF	TGTGCCTGGACCCCCAGAGGAGGCACTGAAGCTTTCTTT
TRBV28	TRBJ2-5	many	TRBD2	CASSLRGLADETQYF	TGTGCCAGCAGTTTACGAGGACTAGCGGATGAGACCCAGTACTTC
TRBV30	TRBJ2-1	.	TRBD2	CAWTPRTSGRHEQFF	TGTGCCTGGACCCCGAGAACTAGCGGGAGACATGAGCAGTTCTTC
TRBV28	TRBJ2-7	many	TRBD1	CASSPSGGTNYEQYF	TGTGCCAGCAGTCCCTCAGGGGGTACAAACTACGAGCAGTACTTC
TRBV27	TRBJ2-3	medium-sized	TRBD2	CASSLYAGDGGTQYF	TGTGCCAGCAGTTTATACGCGGGAGATGGGGGTACGCAGTATTTT
TRBV7-2	TRBJ2-6	many	.	CASSLRSSGANVLTF	TGTGCCAGCAGCTTACGCAGCTCTGGGGCCAACGTCCTGACTTTC
TRBV20-1	TRBJ2-7	.	.	CSASLAGLGEQYF	TGCAGTGCCTCCCTTGCGGGGCTTGGTGAGCAGTACTTC
TRBV6-5	TRBJ1-4	.	.	CASSSGQLTATNEKLFF	TGTGCCAGCAGTTCAGGACAGCTAACTGCAACTAATGAAAAACTGTTTTTT
TRBV28	TRBJ1-1	many	.	CASSLPTGLKPEAFF	TGTGCCAGCAGTTTACCCACAGGGTTGAAACCTGAAGCTTTCTTT
TRBV6-1	TRBJ2-7	.	TRBD2	CASSILAGGLYEQYF	TGTGCCAGCAGCATTCTAGCGGGAGGACTCTACGAGCAGTACTTC
TRBV6-5	TRBJ2-2	many	.	CASSYSISPGELFF	TGTGCCAGCAGTTACTCGATTAGTCCCGGGGAGCTGTTTTTT
TRBV27	TRBJ2-3	.	TRBD2	CASSLGLAVDTQYF	TGTGCCAGCAGTTTGGGGCTAGCGGTAGATACGCAGTATTTT
TRBV6-5	TRBJ1-1	many	.	CASSYSGVNTEAFF	TGTGCCAGCAGTTACTCAGGGGTAAACACTGAAGCTTTCTTT
TRBV11-2	TRBJ2-7	many	.	CASSASDRPYEQYF	TGTGCCAGCAGCGCCTCGGACCGCCCCTACGAGCAGTACTTC
TRBV2	TRBJ2-7	many	.	CASSFGTAPGEQYF	TGTGCCAGCAGTTTCGGGACGGCTCCGGGCGAGCAGTACTTC
TRBV7-8	TRBJ1-3	many	.	CASTVDLSGNTIYF	TGTGCCAGCACCGTCGACCTATCTGGAAACACCATATATTTT
TRBV10-1	TRBJ2-1	many	.	CASRGSDYNEQFF	TGCGCCAGCCGGGGATCGGACTACAATGAGCAGTTCTTC
TRBV4-1	TRBJ1-5	many	.	CASSRDPGGFGNQPQHF	TGCGCCAGCAGCCGAGATCCCGGGGGTTTTGGCAATCAGCCCCAGCATTTT
TRBV4-2	TRBJ2-7	.	TRBD1	CASSQDTPGQGVYEQYF	TGTGCCAGCAGCCAAGATACCCCGGGACAGGGGGTTTACGAGCAGTACTTC
TRBV3-1	TRBJ1-2	.	TRBD1	CASSQSYGQGAHGYTF	TGTGCCAGCAGCCAATCTTACGGACAGGGGGCGCATGGCTACACCTTC
TRBV3-1	TRBJ2-5	many	.	CASSPSGFPAETQYF	TGTGCCAGCAGCCCTTCGGGCTTCCCGGCGGAGACCCAGTACTTC
TRBV30	TRBJ2-5	many	.	CAGGIETQYF	TGTGCCGGTGGGATTGAGACCCAGTACTTC
TRBV14	TRBJ2-1	.	TRBD2	CASSLYFSAGGNEQFF	TGTGCCAGCAGCCTATACTTTTCGGCGGGAGGGAATGAGCAGTTCTTC
TRBV11-2	TRBJ1-1	many	.	CASSLVGRNTEAFF	TGTGCCAGCAGCTTAGTCGGCAGGAACACTGAAGCTTTCTTT
TRBV7-6	TRBJ2-5	many	TRBD2	CASSATLAGGPFTETQYF	TGTGCCAGCAGCGCAACGTTAGCGGGAGGGCCTTTTACGGAGACCCAGTACTTC
TRBV20-1	TRBJ2-3	.	.	CSASEVDTQYF	TGCAGTGCTAGTGAGGTAGATACGCAGTATTTT
TRBV11-1	TRBJ2-6	few	TRBD1	CANSSIQQGTGANVLTF	TGTGCCAACAGCTCCATTCAACAGGGGACTGGGGCCAACGTCCTGACTTTC